This T cell receptor beta chain was identified in a study of T cells in Graves' hyperthyroidism and ophthalmopathy. Uncontrolled infection, other autoimmune disease, pregnancy or lactation disqualified patients from enrolment. Diagnostic decisions used clinical symptoms, serum thyroxine and TRAb, thyroid ultrasound and orbital computed tomography. The CDR3 consists of 15 residues. CDR1 is DFQATT, CDR2 SNEGSKA, per germline (reference sequence). The V end lost 0 bases, the J end lost 2 bases, and 14 bases lay between the germline ends. Researchers took RNA transcripts and amplified the TCR beta CDR3 regions from them. TCR CDR3 underwent first-round RT-PCR with the HTBI primer set. In TCRdb, the multiplex PCR reads were re-called with MiXCR into one record per CDR3 protein. The data contain more than 550,000 distinct CDR3 sequences, roughly 45% of them singletons.

This sequence originates from an adult man with Graves' disease, either hyperthyroidism or ophthalmopathy (not recorded which). The sequenced sample consisted of peripheral blood or thyroid tissue (not recorded which). This chain uses TRBV20-1 with TRBJ2-7, with a possible D match to TRBD1 (5 bases). The CDR3 bases are TGCAGTGCTAGAGACCCCCAGGGAAGTCCCTACGAGCAGTACTTC. Its protein product is CSARDPQGSPYEQYF.